Each of the 5 T cell receptor beta chains below was sequenced from the same sample in a study of blood T cell repertoires in COVID-19. Method: immunoSEQ multiplex PCR; TCRdb's copy keeps in-frame clones and lacks some. This sample has 300,000 to 450,000 clones, with approximately 89% found just once. The specimen was PBMCs or T cells enriched from blood (not recorded which). The receptors originated from a man aged 35-49 years in a cohort exposed to, infected with or recovered from COVID-19 (not recorded which).

V gene TRBV5-6 combines with J gene TRBJ1-2; D may be TRBD1 (6 bases). This CDR3 comprises 13 residues. Germline assignment: CDR1 SGHDT and CDR2 YYEEEE. V was clipped by 4 bases and J by 6 bases, with 13 bases between them. The CDR3 is CASSPLDRNGYTF. DNA for the CDR3: TGTGCCAGCAGCCCCCTGGACAGAAATGGCTACACCTTC.

The CDR3 DNA follows: TGTGCCACCCTTCCTCTAGCGGGGGGCCACGAGCAGTACTTC. Its translation is CATLPLAGGHEQYF. The chain links TRBV10-3 to TRBJ2-7; 11 bases align to TRBD2. The CDR3 totals 14 residues. The V gene's germline CDR1 is ENHRY and CDR2 SYGVKD. V shed 10 bases, J shed 5 bases, and the junction held 10 bases outside the gene matches.

Only a few counts were recorded for this clone. The chain carries TRBV2 and TRBJ1-2, with a possible D match to TRBD1 (5 bases). Germline CDR1 SNHLY, CDR2 FYNNEI. The V end lost 6 bases, the J end lost 7 bases, and 18 bases lay between the germline ends. The CDR3 has 14 residues. CDR3 DNA sequence: TGTGCCAGCAGGACCCCGGACACCCAGTCTGGCTACACCTTC. It codes for CASRTPDTQSGYTF.

CDR3 protein: CASRRTSTDTQYF. The CDR3 DNA is TGTGCCAGCAGGAGAACGAGCACAGATACGCAGTATTTT. The rearrangement uses TRBV27 and TRBJ2-3; D is unclear. Trimming cost V 6 bases and J 0 bases, with 7 bases left between them. The CDR3 covers 13 residues. Germline V gives CDR1 MNHEY, CDR2 SMNVEV (reference sequence).

The chain recombines TRBV10-3 with TRBJ1-4; 8 bases line up with TRBD1. Germline V gene lookup returns CDR1 ENHRY and CDR2 SYGVKD. J lost 6 bases, V lost 3 bases, and 12 bases had no gene match. The CDR3 is made up of 17 amino acids. CDR3 region: CAISDSPGGQGHEKLFF. As DNA, the CDR3 is TGTGCCATCAGTGACTCACCAGGGGGCCAAGGCCATGAAAAACTGTTTTTT.